This passage covers 5 T cell receptor beta chains from one sample sequenced in a study of T cells in localized non-small cell lung cancer. Sequenced by immunoSEQ multiplex PCR; TCRdb stores in-frame clones only, minus some. The table includes some 10,000 clones, roughly 84% detected once. The sequencing here drew on peripheral blood, taken before any cancer treatment. These receptors all stem from a male donor aged 60 or older with stage III lung adenocarcinoma.

The chain employs TRBV18 and TRBJ1-5, with 7 bases that match TRBD1. The germline gives CDR1 KGHSH, CDR2 LQKENI. The CDR3 is 15 amino acids. V was pared by 6 bases and J by 3 bases, with 8 bases of the junction left unmatched. CDR3 loop: CASSTGTADNQPQHF. For the CDR3, the DNA is TGTGCCAGCTCTACCGGGACAGCCGACAATCAGCCCCAGCATTTT. The full variable domain, in which reference TRBV18 and TRBJ1-5 provide the parts outside the CDR3, is NAGVMQNPRHLVRRRGQEARLRCSPMKGHSHVYWYRQLPEEGLKFMVYLQKENIIDESGMPKERFSAEFPKEGPSILRIQQVVRGDSAAYFCASSTGTADNQPQHFGDGTRLSIL.

The CDR3: CASSSPKDTEAFF. CDR3 bases: TGTGCCAGCAGCTCTCCAAAGGACACTGAAGCTTTCTTT. This chain connects TRBV7-3 to TRBJ1-1; D is undetermined. This CDR3 region has 13 residues. Germline lookup yields CDR1 SGHTA and CDR2 FQGTGA. Trimming cost V 4 bases and J 3 bases, with 9 bases left between them. Full variable domain (remainder filled in from reference TRBV7-3 and TRBJ1-1): GAGVSQTPSNKVTEKGKYVELRCDPISGHTALYWYRQSLGQGPEFLIYFQGTGAADDSGLPNDRFFAVRPEGSVSTLKIQRTERGDSAVYLCASSSPKDTEAFFGQGTRLTVV.

On this clone itself: Other DNA sequences in the sample encode the same CDR3. The chain employs TRBV7-9 and TRBJ2-3; D may be TRBD1 (5 bases). In germline, CDR1 is SEHNR, CDR2 FQNEAQ (reference sequence). Trimming stripped 3 bases from V and 4 bases from J, with 5 bases between. The CDR3 is 12 amino acids. CDR3 DNA sequence: TGTGCCAGCAGCTTGGGGCCAGATACGCAGTATTTT. This codes for CASSLGPDTQYF.

Here the CDR3 reads CASSQDKVWGSSYEQYF. CDR3 DNA: TGCGCCAGCAGCCAAGATAAAGTATGGGGCAGTTCATACGAGCAGTACTTC. The chain couples TRBV4-1 to TRBJ2-7; D might be TRBD1 (5 bases). The V end was cut by 0 bases, the J end by 4 bases, with 19 bases between. This CDR3 has 17 residues. Germline V lookup: CDR1 MGHRA, CDR2 YSYEKL.

The chain recombines TRBV5-5 with TRBJ2-6; weak D call: TRBD2 (6 bases). Germline CDR1 and CDR2: SGHKS and YYEKEE (reference sequence). The CDR3 covers 17 residues. Deletions cut 0 bases from V and 2 bases from J, with 12 bases between. CDR3 in amino acids: CASSLDPGVAGANVLTF. CDR3 DNA: TGTGCCAGCAGCTTGGATCCGGGGGTGGCTGGGGCCAACGTCCTGACTTTC.